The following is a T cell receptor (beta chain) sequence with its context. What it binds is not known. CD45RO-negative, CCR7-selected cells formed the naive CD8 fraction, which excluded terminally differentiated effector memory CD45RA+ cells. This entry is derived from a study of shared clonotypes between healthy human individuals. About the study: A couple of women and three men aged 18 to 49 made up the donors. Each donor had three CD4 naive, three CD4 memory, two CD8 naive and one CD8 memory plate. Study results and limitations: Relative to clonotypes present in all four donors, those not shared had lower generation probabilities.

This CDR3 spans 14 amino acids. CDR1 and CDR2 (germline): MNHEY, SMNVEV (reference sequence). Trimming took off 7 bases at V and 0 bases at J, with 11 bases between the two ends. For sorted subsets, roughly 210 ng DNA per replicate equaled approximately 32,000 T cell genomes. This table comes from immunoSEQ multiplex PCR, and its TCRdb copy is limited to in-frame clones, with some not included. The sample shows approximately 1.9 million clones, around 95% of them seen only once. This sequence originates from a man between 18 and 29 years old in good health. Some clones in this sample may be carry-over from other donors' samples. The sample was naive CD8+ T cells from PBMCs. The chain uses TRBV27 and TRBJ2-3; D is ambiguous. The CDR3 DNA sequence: TGTGCCAGCAAGGACGTCACTAGCACAGATACGCAGTATTTT. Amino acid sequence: CASKDVTSTDTQYF.